The 10 T cell receptor beta chains listed next were all sequenced from one sample in a study of blood T cell repertoires in COVID-19. The table came from immunoSEQ multiplex PCR; TCRdb's copy has only in-frame clones and leaves some out. The table lists 110,000 or so clones, 75% to 80% of them singletons, with roughly 7.3% in the top ten. The sample was peripheral blood. The receptor set was obtained from a human donor in a cohort sampled during active COVID-19.

The gene calls are TRBV29-1 and TRBJ2-7; D perhaps matches TRBD1 (6 bases). Germline CDR1 reads SQVTM; CDR2 reads ANQGSEA. CDR3 length: 15 amino acids. Trimming pared 4 bases from V and 5 bases from J, leaving 21 bases between. CDR3 sequence reads: CSVGGIRDKRDEQYF. The CDR3, as DNA: TGCAGCGTTGGTGGGATTCGGGACAAAAGAGACGAGCAGTACTTC.

The chain recombines TRBV7-8 with TRBJ1-1; D is perhaps TRBD1 (6 bases). V lost 3 bases and J lost 9, with 17 bases in between. The CDR3 extends over 14 amino acids. Germline V CDR1 and CDR2: SGHVS, FQNEAQ. CDR3 protein: CASSLGARSLKAFF. As DNA, the CDR3 is TGTGCCAGCAGCTTGGGGGCGAGGAGTTTGAAAGCTTTCTTT. The complete variable domain, with remaining parts taken from reference TRBV7-8 and TRBJ1-1, reads GAGVSQSPRYKVAKRGQDVALRCDPISGHVSLFWYQQALGQGPEFLTYFQNEAQLDKSGLPSDRFFAERPEGSVSTLKIQRTQQEDSAVYLCASSLGARSLKAFFGQGTRLTVV.

Concerning this clone: Relative to the germline gene, one junction end is altered; a read error may explain this. The sample carries other DNA sequences with the same CDR3. The gene calls are TRBV28 and TRBJ1-1; 7 nucleotides match TRBD1. CDR1 MDHEN and CDR2 SYDVKM come from the germline V gene. The length of the CDR3 is 13 residues. The chain's CDR3 is CASTPGGYTEAFF. CDR3 bases: TGTGCCAGCACCCCAGGGGGTTACACTGAGGCTTTCTTT.

This chain uses TRBV7-9 with TRBJ2-7; D not resolved. Trimming left V 2 bases short and J 0 bases short, with 5 bases between. Looked up from germline, CDR1 is SEHNR and CDR2 is FQNEAQ (reference sequence). CDR3 length: 13 amino acids. CDR3 sequence reads: CASSLYSSYEQYF. DNA for the CDR3: TGTGCCAGCAGCTTATACAGCTCCTACGAGCAGTACTTC.

This sequence joins TRBV27 and TRBJ2-2; perhaps TRBD2 as D (5 bases). Germline V gene lookup returns CDR1 MNHEY and CDR2 SMNVEV (reference sequence). This CDR3 comprises 15 residues. Trimming cost V 2 bases and J 1 base, with 8 bases left between them. The CDR3 is CASSLLAQNTGELFF. The CDR3 nucleotides are TGTGCCAGCAGTTTACTAGCCCAGAACACCGGGGAGCTGTTTTTT.

This clone has a single count. The chain joins TRBV3-1 (or the pseudogene TRBV3-2) to TRBJ1-4, with TRBD1 matching 7 bases. Germline lookup yields CDR1 LGHDT and CDR2 YNNKEL (reference sequence). The junction had 11 bases not matched to a gene; V was cut back by 0 bases and J by 7 bases. The CDR3 covers 17 residues. The CDR3: CASSQDGRGFSSEKLFF. The CDR3 DNA is TGTGCCAGCAGCCAAGACGGCAGGGGGTTTTCAAGTGAAAAACTGTTTTTT.

The chain employs TRBV12-3 or TRBV12-4 and TRBJ2-7, with D possibly matching TRBD1 (6 bases). Trimming took off 6 bases at V and 7 bases at J, with 13 bases between the two ends. The CDR3 sequence is 12 residues long. The CDR3 here is CASSLTGKEQYF. The CDR3 nucleotides read TGTGCCAGCAGCCTAACAGGGAAGGAGCAGTACTTC.

The chain has TRBV7-6 and TRBJ2-7; 10 nucleotides agree with TRBD2. Unmatched junction bases numbered 9, after V lost 5 bases and J lost 2 bases. The CDR3 has 16 amino acids. Per germline, CDR1 SGHVS and CDR2 FNYEAQ. For the CDR3, the DNA is TGTGCCAGCAGCGACTACTCTAGCGGGAGTCCCTACGAGCAGTACTTC. Translating gives CASSDYSSGSPYEQYF.

The chain links TRBV7-9 to TRBJ2-7, with D perhaps TRBD2 (6 bases). There are 14 residues in the CDR3. Germline V lookup: CDR1 SEHNR, CDR2 FQNEAQ (reference sequence). Trimming removed 5 bases from V and 2 bases from J, with 13 bases in between. The CDR3 reads CASSPERATYEQYF. CDR3 DNA sequence: TGTGCCAGCAGCCCCGAGCGGGCCACCTACGAGCAGTACTTC.

The chain employs TRBV7-9 and TRBJ2-1, with 10 bases lining up with TRBD2. The CDR3 has 15 amino acids. V trimming: 5 bases; J trimming: 5 bases; junction bases outside the gene matches: 6. Looked up from germline, CDR1 is SEHNR and CDR2 is FQNEAQ (reference sequence). For the CDR3, the DNA is TGTGCCAGCAGCACCCGGACTAGCGGTCACAATGAGCAGTTCTTC. Protein product: CASSTRTSGHNEQFF.